Below, 31 T cell receptor beta chains from the same sample are listed, as sequenced in a study of follicular helper T cells after annual influenza vaccination. The repertoire was sequenced with immunoSEQ multiplex PCR; TCRdb's copy has only in-frame clones and lacks some. There are around 10,000 clones in the sample; 81% occur only once, and over 0.75% lies in the top ten. Specified time point: 2014-2015 season, pre-vaccination. Sequencing was performed on CXCR5- memory CD4+ T cells sorted from blood, taken on the day of influenza vaccination. The receptors derive from an adult who received the influenza vaccine.

This clone was recorded once. The chain has TRBV5-6 and TRBJ2-1; TRBD2 agrees at 11 bases. Trimming removed 5 bases from V and 3 bases from J; junction bases left unmatched: 7. This CDR3 region has 16 residues. Per germline, CDR1 SGHDT and CDR2 YYEEEE. CDR3 residues: CASSYTGTSGYNEQFF. The CDR3 DNA reads as TGTGCCAGCAGTTACACCGGGACTAGCGGCTACAATGAGCAGTTCTTC. Using reference TRBV5-6 and TRBJ2-1 for the parts outside the CDR3, the full variable domain is DAGVTQSPTHLIKTRGQQVTLRCSPKSGHDTVSWYQQALGQGPQFIFQYYEEEERQRGNFPDRFSGHQFPNYSSELNVNALLLGDSALYLCASSYTGTSGYNEQFFGPGTRLTVL.

This chain connects TRBV27 to TRBJ2-7, with 11 bases identical to TRBD2. Germline CDR1 and CDR2: MNHEY and SMNVEV (reference sequence). There are 17 residues in the CDR3. Trimming took 5 bases from V and 6 from J; bases not matched to a gene: 15. In DNA, the CDR3 is TGTGCCAGCAGTCGAGTCTTCGCAACTAGCGGGAGAACCGAGCAGTACTTC. Protein product: CASSRVFATSGRTEQYF.

The chain carries TRBV15 and TRBJ2-7, with a weak D call TRBD1 (6 bases). The CDR3 extends over 14 amino acids. From germline, CDR1 is LNHNV and CDR2 YYDKDF (reference sequence). V gave up 0 bases and J gave up 2 bases, with 8 bases separating them. The CDR3 coding sequence is TGTGCCACCAGCAGAGATCCAGGGGCCTACGAGCAGTACTTC. This gives the protein CATSRDPGAYEQYF.

The rearrangement joins TRBV7-9 to TRBJ1-1; TRBD1 is a possible D gene (5 bases). Germline assignment: CDR1 SEHNR and CDR2 FQNEAQ (reference sequence). The V end was cut by 1 base, the J end by 1 base, with 7 bases between. The CDR3 has 14 residues. CDR3 sequence (DNA): TGTGCCAGCAGCTTAGGGACACCGAACACTGAAGCTTTCTTT. Its translation is CASSLGTPNTEAFF.

The chain combines TRBV7-2 with TRBJ2-7, with TRBD2 matching 11 bases. J was trimmed by 4 bases and V by 5 bases; bases with no gene match: 10. This CDR3 spans 16 amino acids. Germline CDR1 reads SGHTA; CDR2 reads FQGNSA. DNA of the CDR3: TGTGCCAGCAGCCTATTCGGGACTAGCGGAGGGTACGAGCAGTACTTC. Its protein is CASSLFGTSGGYEQYF.

V and J are TRBV6-6 and TRBJ1-5, with TRBD1 matching 10 bases. The V gene end was trimmed by 9 bases and the J gene end by 7 bases; junction bases not matched to a gene: 9. This CDR3 is built from 14 residues. Germline V gene data show CDR1 as MNHNY and CDR2 as SVGAGI (reference sequence). This CDR3 reads CASKTGTGDQPQHF. CDR3 sequence (DNA): TGTGCCAGTAAAACCGGGACAGGGGACCAGCCCCAGCATTTT.

The chain combines TRBV19 with TRBJ1-1; D gene uncertain. V shed 3 bases and J shed 0 bases, with 14 bases lying between them. This CDR3 spans 16 amino acids. Germline V gives CDR1 LNHDA, CDR2 SQIVND (reference sequence). DNA for the CDR3: TGTGCCAGTAGTATTATGGGAAGAGTGATGAACACTGAAGCTTTCTTT. Protein product: CASSIMGRVMNTEAFF.

J is TRBJ1-4 and V is TRBV4-1; D is unresolved. The CDR3 covers 14 residues. In germline, CDR1 is MGHRA, CDR2 YSYEKL. Trimming took off 4 bases at V and 5 bases at J, with 11 bases between the two ends. The CDR3 nucleotides are TGCGCCAGCAGCCTAACAACGTCGAATGAAAAACTGTTTTTT. It codes for CASSLTTSNEKLFF.

The chain employs TRBV7-9 and TRBJ2-1; TRBD2 matches at 12 bases. Germline CDR1 and CDR2: SEHNR and FQNEAQ (reference sequence). The V segment lost 5 bases and the J segment 10 bases; nucleotides outside the gene matches: 9. The CDR3 extends over 15 amino acids. CDR3 region: CASSLTSGSATEQFF. The CDR3 DNA reads as TGTGCCAGCAGCCTGACTAGCGGGAGCGCAACCGAGCAGTTCTTC.

The chain couples TRBV11-1 to TRBJ2-7, with no clear D. Trimming pared 5 bases from V and 1 base from J, leaving 9 bases between. The CDR3 length is 13 residues. Germline CDR1 is SGHAT and CDR2 is FQDESV (reference sequence). This chain's CDR3 is CASSRDGSYEQYF. The DNA of the CDR3 is TGTGCCAGCAGCAGAGACGGGTCCTACGAGCAGTACTTC.

The genes are TRBV28 and TRBJ2-2; no definite D call. The CDR3 runs to 12 residues. Germline V CDR1 and CDR2: MDHEN, SYDVKM. This chain's CDR3 is CASDRFTGELFF. The CDR3 nucleotides are TGTGCGTCGGATCGGTTCACCGGGGAGCTGTTTTTT. The full variable domain, rest sourced from reference TRBV28 and TRBJ2-2, is DVKVTQSSRYLVKRTGEKVFLECVQDMDHENMFWYRQDPGLGLRLIYFSYDVKMKEKGDIPEGYSVSREKKERFSLILESASTNQTSMYLCASDRFTGELFFGEGSRLTVL.

The chain recombines TRBV11-3 with TRBJ1-3; D uncertain. V lost 2 bases and J lost 0, with 2 bases in between. CDR1 and CDR2 (germline): SGHNT, YENEEA. This CDR3 region has 13 residues. The CDR3 nucleotides read TGTGCCAGCAGCTTAAGCTCTGGAAACACCATATATTTT. This sequence encodes CASSLSSGNTIYF.

This clone occurred once. The gene calls are TRBV7-3 and TRBJ2-7, with 9 bases that match TRBD1. Germline trimming cut 5 bases from V and 9 bases from J; bases unmatched to any gene: 5. The length of the CDR3 is 12 residues. CDR1 is SGHTA and CDR2 is FQGTGA in the germline V gene. This chain's CDR3 is CASSTNRGPQYF. DNA for the CDR3: TGTGCCAGCAGCACGAACAGGGGGCCGCAGTACTTC. Full variable domain (rest looked up from reference TRBV7-3 and TRBJ2-7): GAGVSQTPSNKVTEKGKYVELRCDPISGHTALYWYRQSLGQGPEFLIYFQGTGAADDSGLPNDRFFAVRPEGSVSTLKIQRTERGDSAVYLCASSTNRGPQYFGPGTRLTVT.

The chain carries TRBV7-2 and TRBJ2-7; 8 nucleotides match TRBD1. CDR1 and CDR2 (germline): SGHTA, FQGNSA. The CDR3 extends over 13 amino acids. V gave up 5 bases and J gave up 3 bases; unmatched junction bases: 3. Here the CDR3 reads CASSRGTGYEQYF. In DNA, the CDR3 is TGTGCCAGCAGCCGGGGGACAGGCTACGAGCAGTACTTC.

The chain couples TRBV4-2 to TRBJ2-7; possible D gene TRBD1, 6 bases. The CDR3 spans 15 residues. Trimming took off 4 bases at V and 7 bases at J, with 20 bases between the two ends. From germline, CDR1 is LGHNA and CDR2 YNFKEQ. In nucleotides, the CDR3 is TGTGCCAGCAGCCCTTTCAGGGGAACCTATAATGAGCAGTACTTC. Amino acid sequence: CASSPFRGTYNEQYF.

This sequence joins TRBV7-2 and TRBJ2-7, with 8 bases aligning to TRBD1. The germline V gene encodes CDR1 SGHTA and CDR2 FQGNSA. V lost 2 bases and J lost 5; bases outside the gene matches: 8. The CDR3 runs 15 residues. CDR3 sequence: CASSLIQGASNEQYF. CDR3 nucleotide sequence: TGTGCCAGCAGCTTAATCCAGGGGGCTTCTAACGAGCAGTACTTC.

This clone was seen a single time. The V gene is TRBV2, the J gene TRBJ1-1; 9 bases are a match to TRBD1. Germline lookup yields CDR1 SNHLY and CDR2 FYNNEI. The CDR3 is made up of 15 amino acids. The trim removed 5 bases at V and 1 base at J, leaving 5 bases unmatched. CDR3 region: CASSSQGAENTEAFF. Here the CDR3 DNA reads TGTGCCAGCAGTTCACAGGGGGCGGAGAACACTGAAGCTTTCTTT.

Comment on this clone: At the DNA level, this CDR3 is encoded by other sequences in the same sample as well. The chain employs TRBV7-3 and TRBJ2-4; tentative D call: TRBD2 (5 bases). The CDR3 sequence is 15 residues long. Trimming took off 8 bases at V and 4 bases at J, with 18 bases between the two ends. Looked up from germline, CDR1 is SGHTA and CDR2 is FQGTGA. CDR3 residues: CASLGFPLAKNIQYF. The CDR3 DNA reads as TGTGCCAGCCTGGGATTCCCGCTAGCTAAAAACATTCAGTACTTC.

The chain links TRBV6-1 to TRBJ1-1, with unresolved D. V shed 5 bases and J shed 3 bases, with 13 bases lying between them. The CDR3 sequence is 14 residues long. Germline V lookup: CDR1 MNHNS, CDR2 SASEGT. The CDR3: CASSNLFTDTEAFF. The CDR3 coding sequence is TGTGCCAGCAGTAACCTTTTTACGGACACTGAAGCTTTCTTT.

The V gene is TRBV7-3, the J gene TRBJ1-1; D may be TRBD1 (5 bases). V was trimmed by 1 base and J by 1 base, leaving 10 bases between them. Germline-derived CDR1 and CDR2 are SGHTA and FQGTGA. This CDR3 comprises 15 residues. The CDR3 loop is CASSLNGQGNTEAFF. In DNA, the CDR3 is TGTGCCAGCAGCTTAAATGGTCAGGGGAACACTGAAGCTTTCTTT.

V usage is TRBV28 and J usage is TRBJ1-2, with D tentatively TRBD1 (5 bases). Between the trimmed V and J ends, which lost 7 bases and 2 bases, there was a span of 17 bases. Looked up from germline, CDR1 is MDHEN and CDR2 is SYDVKM. CDR3 length equals 15 residues. In DNA, the CDR3 is TGTGCCAGCACCAACCCCGAGGGGAGGAACTATGGCTACACCTTC. It is translated as CASTNPEGRNYGYTF.

J is TRBJ2-5 and V is TRBV29-1; 10 nucleotides align to TRBD1. The germline V gene encodes CDR1 SQVTM and CDR2 ANQGSEA. J lost 5 bases, V lost 6 bases, and 3 bases had no gene match. CDR3 length: 12 amino acids. Here the CDR3 reads CSVQDRGETQYF. Written as DNA, the CDR3 is TGCAGCGTCCAGGACAGGGGGGAGACCCAGTACTTC.

The V and J genes are TRBV19 and TRBJ1-1; D not resolved. The CDR3 has 17 residues. Trimming cost V 5 bases and J 0 bases, with 19 bases left between them. Per the germline V gene, CDR1 is LNHDA and CDR2 is SQIVND (reference sequence). The CDR3 sequence is CASSRLWAEQMNTEAFF. The CDR3 DNA sequence: TGTGCCAGTAGTCGGCTCTGGGCAGAACAAATGAACACTGAAGCTTTCTTT.

This clone was recorded only once. The chain recombines TRBV5-1 with TRBJ1-2; D is uncertain. CDR1 and CDR2 from the germline V gene are SGHRS and YFSETQ. The CDR3 extends over 13 amino acids. Trimming stripped 0 bases from V and 8 bases from J, with 11 bases between. The CDR3 region has the DNA TGCGCCAGCAGCTTGGTAACAGTTGACGGCTACACCTTC. It encodes CASSLVTVDGYTF.

V is TRBV18 and J is TRBJ2-1; 9 bases align to TRBD2. From germline, CDR1 is KGHSH and CDR2 LQKENI. The CDR3 spans 17 residues. Trimming removed 3 bases from V and 3 bases from J; junction bases left unmatched: 9. The CDR3 DNA reads TGTGCCAGCTCACCCTCTAGCGGGGTTACTCTCTACAATGAGCAGTTCTTC. The encoded protein is CASSPSSGVTLYNEQFF.

This clone turned up a few times. The chain is built from TRBV7-3 and TRBJ2-4; D not resolved. V dropped 2 bases and J dropped 9 bases, with 11 bases sitting between them. CDR3 size: 13 residues. Germline loops: CDR1 SGHTA, CDR2 FQGTGA. Here the CDR3 reads CASSLSQTGIQYF. The CDR3 DNA reads as TGTGCCAGCAGCTTATCTCAAACGGGCATTCAGTACTTC.

This chain uses TRBV7-2 with TRBJ2-7; D gene uncertain. CDR1 and CDR2 (germline): SGHTA, FQGNSA. Trimming removed 2 bases at V and 1 base at J, with 9 bases between. The CDR3 runs 14 residues. The CDR3 DNA sequence: TGTGCCAGCAGCTTATTCTCAGGTTCCTACGAGCAGTACTTC. It codes for CASSLFSGSYEQYF.

The chain combines TRBV30 with TRBJ2-5, with D possibly TRBD2 on 6 matching bases. Germline-derived CDR1 and CDR2 are GTSNPN and SVGIG (reference sequence). V was shortened by 2 bases and J by 5 bases, with 15 bases between the two germline ends. This CDR3 is built from 14 residues. The CDR3 loop reads CAWSMNGGAETQYF. In DNA form, the CDR3 reads TGTGCCTGGAGTATGAACGGAGGGGCCGAGACCCAGTACTTC.

This clone appeared a few times. The chain joins TRBV7-3 to TRBJ1-2, with TRBD1 as a possible D gene (5 bases). This CDR3 is 17 amino acids long. Germline lookup yields CDR1 SGHTA and CDR2 FQGTGA. Deletions cut 1 base from V and 5 bases from J, with 20 bases between. CDR3 residues: CASSLIGRVKRKYGYTF. The CDR3 DNA is TGTGCCAGCAGCTTAATTGGCAGGGTAAAGAGAAAATATGGCTACACCTTC.

This chain joins TRBV5-4 and TRBJ2-3; D is possibly TRBD2 (6 bases). Germline CDR1 SGHNT, CDR2 YYREEE (reference sequence). The CDR3 has 15 amino acids. Trimming removed 2 bases from V and 3 bases from J, with 13 bases in between. CDR3 coding DNA: TGTGCCAGCAGCTTAAAGGACGCGGGAACAGATACGCAGTATTTT. Translated: CASSLKDAGTDTQYF.

The rearrangement links TRBV6-6 to TRBJ2-3, with TRBD1 matching 7 bases. The trim removed 7 bases at V and 5 bases at J, leaving 9 bases unmatched. The CDR3 is made up of 14 amino acids. The germline V gene encodes CDR1 MNHNY and CDR2 SVGAGI (reference sequence). CDR3 sequence (DNA): TGTGCCAGCACCCTTGACAGGGCGAGAGATACGCAGTATTTT. Amino acids: CASTLDRARDTQYF.